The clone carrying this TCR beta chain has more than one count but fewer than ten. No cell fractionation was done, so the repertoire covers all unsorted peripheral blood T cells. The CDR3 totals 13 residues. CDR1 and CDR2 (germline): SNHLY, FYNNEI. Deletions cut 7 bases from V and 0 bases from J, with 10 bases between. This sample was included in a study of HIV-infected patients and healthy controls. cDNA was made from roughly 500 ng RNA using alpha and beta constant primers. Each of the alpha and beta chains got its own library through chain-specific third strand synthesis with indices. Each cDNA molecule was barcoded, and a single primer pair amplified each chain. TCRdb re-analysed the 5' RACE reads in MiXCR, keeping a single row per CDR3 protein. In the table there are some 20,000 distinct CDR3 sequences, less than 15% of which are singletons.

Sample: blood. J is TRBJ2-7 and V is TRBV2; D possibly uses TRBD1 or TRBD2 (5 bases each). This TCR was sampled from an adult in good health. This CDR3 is CASKTGGSYEQYF. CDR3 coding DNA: TGTGCCAGCAAAACAGGAGGCTCCTACGAGCAGTACTTC.